This T cell receptor beta chain was documented in a study of CD8 T cells in ankylosing spondylitis. This clonotype was detected ten times or more. The target antigen is unknown. The CDR3 is 14 amino acids. V gave up 10 bases and J gave up 1 base, with 14 bases separating them. The study's findings and limits: Disease-linked clones were reportedly significantly enriched in matched ankylosing spondylitis synovial fluid.

Scientists made TCR beta libraries using quantitative 5'-RACE with molecular barcodes. TCRdb reanalysed the 5' RACE reads using MiXCR and keeps one entry per CDR3 protein. The profile shows 240,000 or so distinct CDR3 sequences, roughly 10% of them singletons. This receptor was taken from a male donor with ankylosing spondylitis or in good health (not recorded which). Specimen: blood, either unsorted or a sorted T cell fraction (not recorded which). The chain is built from TRBV12-3 or TRBV12-4 and TRBJ1-5, with D hard to call. The chain's CDR3 is CATQRGNSNQPQHF. CDR3 sequence (DNA): TGTGCCACCCAGCGCGGAAACAGCAATCAGCCCCAGCATTTT.